This TCR beta chain was sequenced for a study of human T cells and chemical hapten exposure. General study findings and limits: Controls had significantly fewer large CDR3 similarity clusters than were formed by expanded TCRs.

TCRdb re-analysed the RACE reads in MiXCR, keeping a single row per CDR3 protein. Of 100,000 or so distinct CDR3 sequences listed, roughly 11% are singletons. Time point here: patch test 2, 6 weeks after DPC sensitization. The treatment: therapeutic diphenylcyclopropenone sensitization with weekly scalp DPC. Blood collection took place prior to placing each patch test. This clonotype came up a few times. Its matching antigen is unknown. Germline V gives CDR1 MNHEY, CDR2 SVGAGI. V lost 5 bases to trimming and J lost 5 bases; unmatched junction nucleotides: 3. The CDR3 is made up of 13 amino acids. Source: whole blood, taken in connection with sensitization to the hapten diphenylcyclopropenone (DPC). The rearrangement uses TRBV6-5 and TRBJ2-5, with TRBD1 matching 9 bases. The origin of this receptor is a man between 35 and 55 years old with alopecia areata. Some clones in this sample may be carry-over from other donors' samples. CDR3 in amino acids: CASSGQGRETQYF. CDR3 bases: TGTGCCAGCAGTGGACAGGGGCGGGAGACCCAGTACTTC.